This TCR beta chain stems from a study of T cells in Graves' hyperthyroidism and ophthalmopathy. Regarding the study as a whole: Within blood appeared most thyroid clonotypes that had expanded above 0.001.

Amplification of TCR beta CDR3 regions used RNA as the template. The study used the HTBI primer set for a first-round RT-PCR of the TCR CDR3. TCRdb itself ran the multiplex PCR reads through MiXCR, one entry per CDR3 protein. The sample shows approximately 430,000 distinct CDR3 sequences, 15% to 19% of them seen only once. This clonotype was observed many times. Its target is unknown. This CDR3 has 17 residues. Germline-derived CDR1 and CDR2 are MDHEN and SYDVKM. The V segment lost 5 bases and the J segment 5 bases; nucleotides outside the gene matches: 18. Across 18 months, stable Graves' hyperthyroidism was marked by no progression to ophthalmopathy. Exclusion of a patient resulted from uncontrolled infection, other autoimmune disease, pregnancy or lactation.

This receptor was obtained from a woman aged 18-29 years with Graves' hyperthyroidism. The sample was blood. This rearrangement joins TRBV28 to TRBJ2-7; 7 bases match TRBD1. The CDR3 here is CASSRNRRQGSVHEQYF. Written as DNA, the CDR3 is TGTGCCAGCAGTAGAAATCGGAGACAGGGATCGGTCCACGAGCAGTACTTC.